The 31 T cell receptor beta chains below all came from one sample that was sequenced in a study of CD4 T cells in relation to SARS-CoV-2 and coronaviruses. These receptors lack a known antigen. Clones were read by immunoSEQ multiplex PCR, and TCRdb kept only the in-frame ones, dropping some. The profile shows approximately 43,000 clones, 84% of them singletons. The material sequenced was naive CD4+ T cells from PBMCs, cultured in vitro. Subset indicated: naive CD4+ T cells isolated by negative enrichment. The receptors were sampled from an adult with COVID-19.

CDR3 sequence (DNA): TGTGCCAGCACTCCGTCGGCCACCTACAATGAGCAGTTCTTC. Protein sequence: CASTPSATYNEQFF. The gene calls are TRBV6-5 and TRBJ2-1; no clear D. The germline CDR1 and CDR2 sequences are MNHEY and SVGAGI. The CDR3 consists of 14 residues. Trimming took off 7 bases at V and 2 bases at J, with 12 bases between the two ends.

The V and J genes are TRBV15 and TRBJ2-2, with D possibly matching TRBD2 (5 bases). The CDR3 consists of 16 residues. Germline V gene lookup returns CDR1 LNHNV and CDR2 YYDKDF (reference sequence). Trimming took off 1 base at V and 5 bases at J, with 14 bases between the two ends. The CDR3 DNA is TGTGCCACCAGCAGAGTAGAGGGTTCGGGGACCGGGGAGCTGTTTTTT. Residues: CATSRVEGSGTGELFF.

The chain is built from TRBV9 and TRBJ2-1, with 9 bases fitting TRBD1. The V segment lost 2 bases and the J segment 4 bases; nucleotides outside the gene matches: 16. From germline, CDR1 is SGDLS and CDR2 YYNGEE. This CDR3 spans 19 amino acids. The CDR3 spells CASSVSPNRDRVTYNEQFF. The CDR3 nucleotides are TGTGCCAGCAGCGTTTCCCCGAACCGGGACAGGGTGACTTACAATGAGCAGTTCTTC.

The CDR3 loop is CARSRGQGTGELFF. CDR3 DNA: TGTGCCAGAAGCAGGGGACAGGGGACCGGGGAGCTGTTTTTT. The V call is TRBV5-3, the J call TRBJ2-2; 10 bases are a match to TRBD1. TRBV5-3 is sorted into the ORF group, with uncertain function. The CDR3 contains 14 residues. V dropped 4 bases and J dropped 5; count of bases not matched to a gene: 2.

This chain uses TRBV9 with TRBJ2-1; 7 nucleotides match TRBD1. Germline-derived CDR1 and CDR2 are SGDLS and YYNGEE. The CDR3 is 17 residues long. V lost 0 bases to trimming and J lost 7 bases; unmatched junction nucleotides: 13. The CDR3 DNA follows: TGTGCCAGCAGCGTAGCCCGACAGGGAAGGTCCCCTAATGAGCAGTTCTTC. Translation: CASSVARQGRSPNEQFF. Based on the CDR3 plus reference TRBV9 and TRBJ2-1, the full variable domain is DSGVTQTPKHLITATGQRVTLRCSPRSGDLSVYWYQQSLDQGLQFLIQYYNGEERAKGNILERFSAQQFPDLHSELNLSSLELGDSALYFCASSVARQGRSPNEQFFGPGTRLTVL.

This chain connects TRBV18 to TRBJ2-1; TRBD2 matches 7 bases. The V and J ends lost 3 bases and 5 bases, in that order; junction bases with no gene match: 7. This CDR3 is built from 15 residues. Looked up from germline, CDR1 is KGHSH and CDR2 is LQKENI. In DNA, the CDR3 is TGTGCCAGCTCACCTTTCGGCGGGAGCAACAATGAGCAGTTCTTC. Residues: CASSPFGGSNNEQFF.

This sequence joins TRBV28 and TRBJ1-4; D is possibly TRBD1 (6 bases). Per the germline V gene, CDR1 is MDHEN and CDR2 is SYDVKM. The ends were cut back, 6 bases at V and 7 bases at J, with 18 bases in the middle. The CDR3 is made up of 15 amino acids. In DNA, the CDR3 is TGTGCCAGCAGCCAAATCACAGGGTGGGCTGAAAAACTGTTTTTT. It translates to CASSQITGWAEKLFF. The variable domain in full, completed from reference TRBV28 and TRBJ1-4, reads DVKVTQSSRYLVKRTGEKVFLECVQDMDHENMFWYRQDPGLGLRLIYFSYDVKMKEKGDIPEGYSVSREKKERFSLILESASTNQTSMYLCASSQITGWAEKLFFGSGTQLSVL.

J is TRBJ1-2 and V is TRBV15, with unresolved D. V gave up 5 bases and J gave up 8 bases, with 15 bases separating them. The CDR3 consists of 13 residues. The germline CDR1 and CDR2 sequences are LNHNV and YYDKDF (reference sequence). DNA of the CDR3: TGTGCCACCAGCTTTACCTCCTCGGGGGGCTACACCTTC. Protein sequence: CATSFTSSGGYTF.

V usage is TRBV4-3 and J usage is TRBJ1-5; 9 bases map to TRBD1. V gave up 0 bases and J gave up 0 bases; unmatched junction bases: 15. The CDR3 runs 21 residues. Per germline, CDR1 LGHNA and CDR2 YSLEER. This chain's CDR3 is CASSQERNRGPEDYSNQPQHF. The DNA of the CDR3 is TGCGCCAGCAGCCAAGAACGCAACAGGGGGCCGGAAGACTATAGCAATCAGCCCCAGCATTTT.

V gene TRBV3-1 (or the pseudogene TRBV3-2) combines with J gene TRBJ2-7, with D perhaps being TRBD1 or TRBD2 (6 bases each). The germline gives CDR1 LGHDT, CDR2 YNNKEL (reference sequence). This CDR3 is built from 14 residues. Trimming pared 5 bases from V and 3 bases from J, leaving 14 bases between. CDR3 DNA: TGTGCCAGCAGCGACGAGGGGGGAATCTACGAGCAGTACTTC. Protein: CASSDEGGIYEQYF.

This sequence joins TRBV29-1 and TRBJ2-1, with 8 positions matching TRBD1. This CDR3 has 18 amino acids. Trimming at V came to 1 base and at J to 0 bases, leaving 11 bases not matched to a gene. Per germline, CDR1 SQVTM and CDR2 ANQGSEA. The CDR3 here is CSVEATGARVSSYNEQFF. CDR3 nucleotide sequence: TGCAGCGTTGAAGCGACAGGGGCAAGGGTAAGCTCCTACAATGAGCAGTTCTTC.

The chain joins TRBV28 to TRBJ2-7; a weak D match, TRBD1 (6 bases). Germline assignment: CDR1 MDHEN and CDR2 SYDVKM. V was cut by 6 bases and J by 6 bases, with 24 bases left in between. The CDR3 spans 16 residues. CDR3 bases: TGTGCCAGCAGGGATTCAGGGGCCCGGGGCTGGACCGAGCAGTACTTC. It encodes CASRDSGARGWTEQYF.

The chain has TRBV24-1 and TRBJ2-3, with 7 bases that match TRBD2. The CDR3 totals 14 residues. After removal of 10 bases from V and 0 bases from J, the junction contained 6 bases not matched to a gene. From germline, CDR1 is KGHDR and CDR2 SFDVKD. CDR3 sequence: CATRGDGSTDTQYF. CDR3 sequence (DNA): TGTGCCACTCGGGGGGACGGAAGCACAGATACGCAGTATTTT.

This clone showed up just once. The chain combines TRBV28 with TRBJ2-3; TRBD1 agrees at 8 bases. The V and J ends lost 8 bases and 5 bases, in that order; junction bases with no gene match: 6. Germline V gene sequence: CDR1 MDHEN, CDR2 SYDVKM. This CDR3 spans 13 amino acids. The CDR3 nucleotides are TGTGCCAGCCGACAGGGGTTCAGAGATACGCAGTATTTT. Its translation: CASRQGFRDTQYF.

The V and J genes are TRBV2 and TRBJ2-1; the match to TRBD2 covers 11 bases. The CDR3 sequence is 16 residues long. CDR1 is SNHLY, CDR2 FYNNEI, per germline. The junction had 6 bases not matched to a gene; V was cut back by 0 bases and J by 8 bases. The CDR3 DNA is TGTGCCAGCAGTGAAGCGAGACTAGCGGGAAGATATGAGCAGTTCTTC. Translating it yields CASSEARLAGRYEQFF.

This clone was found once. The chain links TRBV28 to TRBJ2-7; D call uncertain. The CDR3 has 16 amino acids. Per germline, CDR1 MDHEN and CDR2 SYDVKM. Trimming left V 2 bases short and J 5 bases short, with 19 bases between. The CDR3 DNA reads TGTGCCAGCAGTTTAAGTTATCTGGCCAAGGAAAACGAGCAGTACTTC. Translation: CASSLSYLAKENEQYF.

The gene calls are TRBV6-5 and TRBJ2-7; 7 nucleotides agree with TRBD1. CDR1 and CDR2 from the germline V gene are MNHEY and SVGAGI. V lost 8 bases, J lost 6 bases, and 10 bases stayed unmatched. The length of the CDR3 is 13 residues. The CDR3 coding sequence is TGTGCCAGCCCCCGGGACAGTACCCCCGAGCAGTACTTC. Its translation: CASPRDSTPEQYF.

This rearrangement joins TRBV19 to TRBJ2-3; D is possibly TRBD1 or TRBD2 (5 bases each). Germline lookup yields CDR1 LNHDA and CDR2 SQIVND (reference sequence). The CDR3 runs 12 residues. Between the trimmed V and J ends, which lost 6 bases and 11 bases, there was a span of 15 bases. The CDR3 is CASRGTNWEQYF. CDR3 bases: TGTGCCAGTAGGGGGACGAATTGGGAGCAGTATTTT.

This rearrangement joins TRBV7-6 to TRBJ2-1, with 8 bases matching TRBD2. This CDR3 contains 16 residues. Germline V gene sequence: CDR1 SGHVS, CDR2 FNYEAQ. Trimming took 5 bases from V and 5 from J; bases not matched to a gene: 11. DNA for the CDR3: TGTGCCAGCAGCCATCGTCGACTAGCGATAAACAATGAGCAGTTCTTC. Translating it yields CASSHRRLAINNEQFF.

The chain employs TRBV5-1 and TRBJ2-1; D assignment may be TRBD1 or TRBD2 (5 bases each). V lost 4 bases and J lost 0, with 26 bases in between. CDR1 SGHRS and CDR2 YFSETQ come from the germline V gene. This CDR3 is 20 amino acids long. CDR3 residues: CASSVRPSYKGTLSYNEQFF. In nucleotides, the CDR3 is TGCGCCAGCAGCGTCAGGCCCTCTTACAAGGGGACCCTCTCCTACAATGAGCAGTTCTTC. The variable domain in full, with the rest retrieved from reference TRBV5-1 and TRBJ2-1, is KAGVTQTPRYLIKTRGQQVTLSCSPISGHRSVSWYQQTPGQGLQFLFEYFSETQRNKGNFPGRFSGRQFSNSRSEMNVSTLELGDSALYLCASSVRPSYKGTLSYNEQFFGPGTRLTVL.

CDR3 in amino acids: CATSSALAGKETQYF. The CDR3 DNA sequence: TGTGCCACCAGCAGTGCCCTAGCGGGCAAAGAGACCCAGTACTTC. The rearrangement links TRBV15 to TRBJ2-5; 8 bases are a match to TRBD2. Germline V lookup: CDR1 LNHNV, CDR2 YYDKDF (reference sequence). V lost 3 bases to trimming and J lost 3 bases; unmatched junction nucleotides: 6. CDR3 length: 15 amino acids.

The chain carries TRBV28 and TRBJ2-6; 9 positions agree with TRBD1. CDR3 length: 17 residues. Germline-derived CDR1 and CDR2 are MDHEN and SYDVKM. V shed 6 bases and J 0 bases; nucleotides not matched to a gene: 6. CDR3 amino acids: CASSKGQGLSGANVLTF. The CDR3 bases are TGTGCCAGCAGCAAGGGACAGGGACTCTCTGGGGCCAACGTCCTGACTTTC.

V usage is TRBV4-1 and J usage is TRBJ1-3; no definite D call. From germline, CDR1 is MGHRA and CDR2 YSYEKL. V dropped 2 bases and J dropped 4 bases, with 3 bases sitting between them. This CDR3 is 12 amino acids long. CDR3 DNA sequence: TGCGCCAGCAGCCAAATAGGAAACACCATATATTTT. Protein: CASSQIGNTIYF.

This chain links TRBV7-9 with TRBJ2-5; D is possibly TRBD2 (6 bases). The CDR3 spans 17 residues. Germline V CDR1 and CDR2: SEHNR, FQNEAQ (reference sequence). V lost 2 bases and J lost 5, with 21 bases in between. The CDR3 DNA sequence: TGTGCCAGCAGCTTATCCCTCTTAGCGGATCCTTACGAGACCCAGTACTTC. It codes for CASSLSLLADPYETQYF. Full variable domain (outside the CDR3, taken from reference TRBV7-9 and TRBJ2-5): DTGVSQNPRHKITKRGQNVTFRCDPISEHNRLYWYRQTLGQGPEFLTYFQNEAQLEKSRLLSDRFSAERPKGSFSTLEIQRTEQGDSAMYLCASSLSLLADPYETQYFGPGTRLLVL.

This rearrangement joins TRBV7-6 to TRBJ2-2; the D is unclear. Trimming pared 2 bases from V and 1 base from J, leaving 8 bases between. In germline, CDR1 is SGHVS, CDR2 FNYEAQ. This CDR3 region has 15 residues. The CDR3 here is CASSLFGGNTGELFF. CDR3 nucleotide sequence: TGTGCCAGCAGCTTATTCGGCGGGAACACCGGGGAGCTGTTTTTT.

This clone came up once. The rearrangement joins TRBV6-1 to TRBJ1-5; D remains unclear. Trimming took 1 base from V and 3 from J, leaving 7 bases between them. The germline gives CDR1 MNHNS, CDR2 SASEGT. This CDR3 contains 14 residues. The CDR3: CASSEGTYNQPQHF. CDR3 nucleotides: TGTGCCAGCAGTGAAGGGACCTACAATCAGCCCCAGCATTTT.

This sequence joins TRBV2 and TRBJ2-6; tentative D call: TRBD1 (5 bases). V was shortened by 4 bases and J by 0 bases, with 7 bases between the two germline ends. The CDR3 runs to 15 residues. The germline gives CDR1 SNHLY, CDR2 FYNNEI. The CDR3 coding sequence is TGTGCCAGCAGTGCCCAGGGCTCTGGGGCCAACGTCCTGACTTTC. This codes for CASSAQGSGANVLTF.

In DNA, the CDR3 is TGCAGCGTGATCCGGGACACCTACGAGCAGTACTTC. Translated, it gives CSVIRDTYEQYF. J is TRBJ2-7 and V is TRBV29-1; D perhaps matches TRBD1 (6 bases). Germline V gene lookup returns CDR1 SQVTM and CDR2 ANQGSEA. The CDR3 consists of 12 residues. V was cut by 6 bases and J by 2 bases, with 11 bases left in between.

The chain uses TRBV27 and TRBJ1-2, with D possibly TRBD1 on 5 matching bases. The germline V gene has CDR1 MNHEY and CDR2 SMNVEV (reference sequence). The V gene lost 4 bases and the J gene lost 7 bases, with 22 bases spanning the gap. There are 16 residues in the CDR3. The CDR3 reads CASSSSRRRWDGGYTF. CDR3 DNA: TGTGCCAGCAGTTCGAGCCGGAGGAGATGGGACGGTGGCTACACCTTC.

The rearrangement links TRBV2 to TRBJ2-3, with 10 bases identical to TRBD2. The CDR3 has 16 amino acids. The J segment lost 3 bases and the V segment lost 4 bases, leaving 7 bases of the junction unmatched. Germline lookup yields CDR1 SNHLY and CDR2 FYNNEI. The CDR3 DNA follows: TGTGCCAGCAGTGGTGGAGCGGGAGGGCCTACAGATACGCAGTATTTT. It translates to CASSGGAGGPTDTQYF.

This sequence joins TRBV5-1 and TRBJ2-7; D unclear. V lost 3 bases and J 2 bases, leaving 9 bases between the germline ends. CDR1 is SGHRS, CDR2 YFSETQ, per germline. The CDR3 totals 13 residues. Written as DNA, the CDR3 is TGCGCCAGCAGCTCAGGTGACACCTACGAGCAGTACTTC. It translates to CASSSGDTYEQYF.